This T cell receptor beta chain emerged from a study of shared clonotypes between healthy human individuals. Study context: The study drew on two women and a few men aged 18 to 49 as donors.

General observations from the study: It was the non-shared clonotypes that had lower generation probabilities than clonotypes shared by all four donors. Despite large depth, sorted-subset datasets appeared incompletely sequenced.

TCRdb's copy holds only in-frame clones and misses some; the assay was immunoSEQ multiplex PCR. The table lists some 2.1 million clones, just over 90% of them singletons. This CDR3 contains 14 residues. The germline gives CDR1 SGHRS, CDR2 YFSETQ. Trimming shortened V by 4 bases and J by 1 base, and 12 bases separated the two germline ends. Regarding this clone: Its antigen is undetermined.

CD45RO negativity and positive selection for CCR7 defined naive CD8 cells, a population that excluded terminally differentiated effector memory CD45RA+ cells. Source material: naive CD8+ T cells from PBMCs. The V and J genes are TRBV5-1 and TRBJ2-7; D may be TRBD1 (5 bases). The origin of this receptor is a man aged 18 to 30 in good health. Some clones in this sample may be carry-over from other donors' samples. DNA of the CDR3: TGCGCCAGCAGCCCACCGACAGAGTCCTACGAGCAGTACTTC. Translating it yields CASSPPTESYEQYF.